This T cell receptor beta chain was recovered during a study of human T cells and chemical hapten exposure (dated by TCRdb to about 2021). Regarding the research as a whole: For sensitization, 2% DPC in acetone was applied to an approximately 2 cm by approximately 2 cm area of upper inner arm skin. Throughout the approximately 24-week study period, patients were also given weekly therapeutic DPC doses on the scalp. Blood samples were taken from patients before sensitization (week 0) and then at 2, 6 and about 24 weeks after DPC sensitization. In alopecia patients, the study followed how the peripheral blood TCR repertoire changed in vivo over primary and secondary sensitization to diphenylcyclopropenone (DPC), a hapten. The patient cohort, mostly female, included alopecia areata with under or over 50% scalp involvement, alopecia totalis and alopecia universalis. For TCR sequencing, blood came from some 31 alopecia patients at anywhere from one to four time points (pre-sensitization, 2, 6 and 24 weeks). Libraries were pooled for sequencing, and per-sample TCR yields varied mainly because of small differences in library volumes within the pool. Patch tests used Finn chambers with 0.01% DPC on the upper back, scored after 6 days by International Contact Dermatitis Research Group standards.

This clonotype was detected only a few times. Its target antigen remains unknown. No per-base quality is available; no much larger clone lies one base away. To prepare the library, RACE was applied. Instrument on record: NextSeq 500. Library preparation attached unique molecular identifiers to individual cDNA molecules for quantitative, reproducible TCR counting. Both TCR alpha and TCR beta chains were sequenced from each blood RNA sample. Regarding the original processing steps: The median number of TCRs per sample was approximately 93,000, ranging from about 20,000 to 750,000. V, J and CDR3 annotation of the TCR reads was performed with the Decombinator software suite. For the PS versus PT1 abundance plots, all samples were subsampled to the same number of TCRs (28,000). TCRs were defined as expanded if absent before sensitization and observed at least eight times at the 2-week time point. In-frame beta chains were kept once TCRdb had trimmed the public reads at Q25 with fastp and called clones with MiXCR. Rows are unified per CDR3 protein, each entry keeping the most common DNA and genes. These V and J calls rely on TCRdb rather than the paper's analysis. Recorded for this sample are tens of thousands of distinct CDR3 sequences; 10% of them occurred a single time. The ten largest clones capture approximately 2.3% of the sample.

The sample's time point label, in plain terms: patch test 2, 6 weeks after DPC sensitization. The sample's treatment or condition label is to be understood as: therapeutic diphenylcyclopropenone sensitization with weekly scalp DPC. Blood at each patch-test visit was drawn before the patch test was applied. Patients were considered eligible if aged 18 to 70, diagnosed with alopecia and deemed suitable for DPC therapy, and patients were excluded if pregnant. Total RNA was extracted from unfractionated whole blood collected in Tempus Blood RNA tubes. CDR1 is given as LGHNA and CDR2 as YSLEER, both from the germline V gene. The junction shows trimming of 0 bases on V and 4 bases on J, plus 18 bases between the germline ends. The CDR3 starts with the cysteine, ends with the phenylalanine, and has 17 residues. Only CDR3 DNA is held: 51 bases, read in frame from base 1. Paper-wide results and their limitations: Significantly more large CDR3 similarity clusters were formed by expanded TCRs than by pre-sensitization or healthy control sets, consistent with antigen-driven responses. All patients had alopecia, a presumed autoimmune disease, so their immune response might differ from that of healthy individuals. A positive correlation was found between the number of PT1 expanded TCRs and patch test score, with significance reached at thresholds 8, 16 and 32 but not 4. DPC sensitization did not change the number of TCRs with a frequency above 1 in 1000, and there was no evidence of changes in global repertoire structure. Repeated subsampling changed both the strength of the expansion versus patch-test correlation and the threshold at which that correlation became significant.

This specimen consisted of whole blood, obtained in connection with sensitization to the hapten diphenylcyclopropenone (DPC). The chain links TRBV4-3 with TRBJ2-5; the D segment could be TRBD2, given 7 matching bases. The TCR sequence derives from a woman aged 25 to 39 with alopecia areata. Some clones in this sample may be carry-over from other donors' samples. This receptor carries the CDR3 CASSQETMTRGGETQYF. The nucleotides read TGCGCCAGCAGCCAAGAAACTATGACTAGGGGGGGAGAGACCCAGTACTTC.